This T cell receptor beta chain was observed in a study of T cells of healthy individuals. In its sample, this clonotype was seen a few times. TCRdb itself ran the 5' RACE reads through MiXCR, one entry per CDR3 protein. The sample holds tens of thousands of distinct CDR3 sequences, roughly 14% seen once. In germline, CDR1 is SGDLS, CDR2 YYNGEE. The length of the CDR3 is 16 residues. Losses at the gene ends were 3 bases for V and 7 bases for J; bases not matched to a gene: 13. The chain recombines TRBV9 with TRBJ2-3, with 8 bases fitting TRBD2. The TCR sequence derives from a human donor in good health. CDR3 amino acids: CASSETGGLGAYTQYF. The CDR3 DNA sequence: TGTGCCAGCAGCGAGACGGGGGGACTAGGAGCTTATACGCAGTATTTT.